This T cell receptor (beta chain) came from a study of post-analysis software for immune sequencing data. Turning to the study itself: Patients with relapsing-remitting, secondary progressive and progressive-relapsing multiple sclerosis courses were all represented. Study outcomes and limitations: Patients used a handful of TRBV segments, including TRBV5-6, TRBV5-1 and TRBV20-1, more often than controls.

CDR3 length: 11 residues. Per the germline V gene, CDR1 is SEHNR and CDR2 is FQNEAQ (reference sequence). Comments on this clonotype: The antigen remains unidentified. Its ends do not fully match the called genes, so a read error is possible.

Carried by the TCR beta cDNA libraries were unique molecular identifiers. TCRdb called the PCR reads again in MiXCR, with one record for every CDR3 protein. The sample lists about 680,000 distinct CDR3 sequences; approximately 59% were seen once. The chain uses TRBV7-9 and TRBJ1-1; D not certain. The source is a girl aged 2 to 10 with multiple sclerosis. The sequencing input was blood. The CDR3, as DNA: TGTGCCAGCAGCCCATCCACTGGAGCTTTCTTT. This encodes CASSPSTGAFF.